This T cell receptor (beta chain) was identified during a study of cytomegalovirus exposure and HLA in healthy donors. With 60 Vbeta and 13 Jbeta primers, the PCR was carried out. Produced via immunoSEQ multiplex PCR; TCRdb's table is partial and in-frame only. The repertoire holds roughly 110,000 clones, 75% seen once, with approximately 2.4% in the top ten. Study conclusions and caveats: Common viral pathogens (according to a later analysis) appeared linked to several of the most significant clusters.

This clone was recorded a few times. The antigen is unknown. The CDR3 spans 14 residues. CDR1 and CDR2 from the germline V gene are SGHRS and YFSETQ. V lost 0 bases and J 3 bases, leaving 6 bases between the germline ends. Sequencing was done on a sample of PBMCs. V is TRBV5-1 and J is TRBJ2-2; D remains ambiguous. The sequence was collected from a man aged 35 to 55 in good health and CMV-seronegative. CDR3: CASSLGLDTGELFF. The CDR3 region has the DNA TGCGCCAGCAGCTTGGGGCTCGACACCGGGGAGCTGTTTTTT. The full variable domain, completed using reference TRBV5-1 and TRBJ2-2, is KAGVTQTPRYLIKTRGQQVTLSCSPISGHRSVSWYQQTPGQGLQFLFEYFSETQRNKGNFPGRFSGRQFSNSRSEMNVSTLELGDSALYLCASSLGLDTGELFFGEGSRLTVL.